The present T cell receptor beta chain was sequenced within a study of OX40 agonist ivuxolimab in advanced cancers. Overall study: Patients assigned to dose escalation were diagnosed with hepatocellular carcinoma, melanoma, renal cell or head and neck cancer.

Note on this clone: Antigen: not known.

Study findings and constraints: Antigen targets of the expanded peripheral T cells went undetermined.

The data were produced by immunoSEQ multiplex PCR, yet TCRdb's version contains in-frame clones alone and is incomplete. There are under 70,000 clones in the sample; roughly 87% occur only once, and around 2% lies in the top ten. Trimming shortened V by 2 bases and J by 3 bases, and 8 bases separated the two germline ends. This CDR3 is 13 amino acids long. CDR1 and CDR2 (germline): SGHNT, YYREEE (reference sequence). This chain connects TRBV5-4 to TRBJ1-1; the D is unclear. This specimen was CD4+ or CD8+ T cells sorted from blood, taken in a trial of the OX40 agonist ivuxolimab. The sequence was collected from an adult with an advanced solid tumor such as melanoma, head and neck, liver or kidney cancer. This CDR3 reads CASSLGSDTEAFF. In DNA form, the CDR3 reads TGTGCCAGCAGCTTAGGGTCGGACACTGAAGCTTTCTTT.